The clone carrying this TCR beta chain was recorded a few times. V lost 7 bases to trimming and J lost 2 bases, with 13 bases between them. Germline V lookup: CDR1 MNHEY, CDR2 SMNVEV (reference sequence). CDR3 length: 14 residues. The record originates from a study of T cells in Graves' hyperthyroidism and ophthalmopathy. Researchers took RNA transcripts and amplified the TCR beta CDR3 regions from them. The HTBI primer set served for first-round RT-PCR of the TCR CDR3. Each CDR3 protein gets one entry after TCRdb re-called the multiplex PCR reads with MiXCR. The sample consists of fewer than 850,000 distinct CDR3 sequences, 17% of them appearing once.

The chain combines TRBV27 with TRBJ2-3; possibly TRBD1 for D (5 bases). Source material: blood. The sequence came from a man aged 50 to 59 with Graves' hyperthyroidism. The CDR3, as DNA: TGTGCCAGCACCCCAAGCAGGGTCACAGATACGCAGTATTTT. Translated: CASTPSRVTDTQYF.